One and the same sample provided the 5 T cell receptor beta chains below, sequenced in a study of blood T cell repertoires in COVID-19 (TCRdb year 2020). Library prep was done by the immunoSEQ multiplex PCR assay. The table was pulled from immuneACCESS by TCRdb, which kept in-frame rearrangements only. Such tables lose some clones; where checked, under half of the loss comes from unresolved V genes, and the rest has no known cause. The sample table lists some 140,000 clones, over 65% of them with a count of one. Of the sample, roughly 1.5% falls within the top ten clones. The sample consisted of peripheral blood. These receptors all come from an elderly man with acute or convalescent COVID-19.

This clone was counted a few times. The V call is TRBV5-6, the J call TRBJ2-7, with TRBD1 matching over 7 bases. Germline V lookup: CDR1 SGHDT, CDR2 YYEEEE. V lost 5 bases, J lost 3 bases, and 8 bases stayed unmatched. The CDR3 is 14 amino acids. The CDR3 region is CASSSGTESYEQYF. The CDR3 region has the DNA TGTGCCAGCAGTTCCGGGACAGAGAGCTACGAGCAGTACTTC.

This chain links TRBV3-1 (or the pseudogene TRBV3-2) with TRBJ2-1; D perhaps matches TRBD2 (6 bases). The CDR3 spans 15 residues. Germline lookup yields CDR1 LGHDT and CDR2 YNNKEL (reference sequence). Trimming took off 2 bases at V and 3 bases at J, with 11 bases between the two ends. DNA of the CDR3: TGTGCCAGCAGCCAACGCGGGAATTACTACAATGAGCAGTTCTTC. Amino acid sequence: CASSQRGNYYNEQFF.

This rearrangement joins TRBV7-9 to TRBJ2-3; D possibly corresponds to TRBD2 (6 bases). The CDR3 covers 17 residues. Germline V CDR1 and CDR2: SEHNR, FQNEAQ (reference sequence). The germline V and J ends were trimmed by 4 bases and 2 bases, with 19 bases remaining between them. The CDR3 loop is CASSSERTTQNTDTQYF. CDR3 DNA: TGTGCCAGCAGCTCCGAACGGACTACCCAGAACACAGATACGCAGTATTTT.

This clone was picked up a small number of times. This chain connects TRBV6-5 to TRBJ1-2, with a possible D match to TRBD1 (6 bases). This CDR3 comprises 11 residues. Germline lookup yields CDR1 MNHEY and CDR2 SVGAGI. Between the trimmed V and J ends, which lost 9 bases and 7 bases, there was a span of 12 bases. Written as DNA, the CDR3 is TGTGCCAGTACAGGGTATGGTGGCTACACCTTC. Its translation is CASTGYGGYTF.

This clone showed up just a few times. This chain uses TRBV4-2 with TRBJ1-6; TRBD1 agrees at 7 bases. The CDR3 is made up of 15 amino acids. Germline CDR1 LGHNA, CDR2 YNFKEQ. Trimming at V came to 1 base and at J to 5 bases, leaving 2 bases not matched to a gene. The CDR3 bases are TGTGCCAGCAGCCAAGGACAGGGCAATAATTCACCCCTCCACTTT. Encoded protein: CASSQGQGNNSPLHF.